This T cell receptor beta chain was found in a study of OX40 agonist ivuxolimab in advanced cancers. At the level of the study: Ivuxolimab was delivered to patients intravenously every 2 weeks at doses spanning 0.01 to 10 mg/kg. Earlier anti-PD-1, anti-PD-L1 or anti-CTLA-4 therapy was permitted; roughly 42% had received some.

Assay: immunoSEQ multiplex PCR; the TCRdb copy retains only in-frame clones and omits some. The sample lists approximately 70,000 clones; 85% were seen once. The length of the CDR3 is 13 residues. V was clipped by 1 base and J by 5 bases; unmatched bases: 3. Germline loops: CDR1 SGHTS, CDR2 YDEGEE. Peripheral blood came from all dose cohorts at three timepoints. The receptor was isolated from an adult with an advanced solid tumor such as melanoma, head and neck, liver or kidney cancer. The sample consisted of CD4+ or CD8+ T cells sorted from blood, taken in a trial of the OX40 agonist ivuxolimab. The V and J genes are TRBV5-8 and TRBJ2-7; 7 positions agree with TRBD1. The DNA for the CDR3 is TGTGCCAGCAGCTTGAACAGGGGAAACGAGCAGTACTTC. It yields the protein CASSLNRGNEQYF. The whole variable domain, remainder taken from reference TRBV5-8 and TRBJ2-7, is EAGVTQSPTHLIKTRGQQATLRCSPISGHTSVYWYQQALGLGLQFLLWYDEGEERNRGNFPPRFSGRQFPNYSSELNVNALELEDSALYLCASSLNRGNEQYFGPGTRLTVT.